This is a list of T cell receptor beta chains from one sample in a study of blood T cell repertoires in COVID-19. Generated by immunoSEQ multiplex PCR, the TCRdb table keeps only in-frame clones and is missing some. The sample holds nearly 200,000 clones; 84% are singletons and the top ten take around 20%. The specimen sequenced was peripheral blood. Receptor source: a human donor in a cohort sampled during active COVID-19. The CDR3 runs from the conserved cysteine through the conserved F or W. The D gene is left open where the match is weak. Clone size, where shown, is once, few, many, or a class for clones that have expanded.

TRBV13	TRBJ2-1	.	.	CASSAPKAGLFDEQFF	TGTGCCAGCAGCGCTCCTAAGGCGGGACTGTTCGATGAGCAGTTCTTC
TRBV11-1	TRBJ2-7	.	.	CASSFAGPNEQYF	TGTGCCAGCAGCTTTGCAGGGCCGAACGAGCAGTACTTC
TRBV9	TRBJ2-6	.	.	CASTPNSENLPNVLTF	TGTGCCAGCACCCCTAATAGTGAAAACCTCCCCAACGTCCTGACTTTC
TRBV2	TRBJ2-2	TRBD1	.	CASEGQAAGELFF	TGTGCCAGCGAGGGACAGGCGGCCGGGGAGCTGTTTTTT
TRBV19	TRBJ2-2	.	.	CASSIARNTGELFF	TGTGCCAGTAGTATAGCCCGGAACACCGGGGAGCTGTTTTTT
TRBV27	TRBJ1-1	.	.	CASIKEAFF	TGTGCCAGCATCAAAGAAGCTTTCTTT
TRBV6-5	TRBJ1-2	.	.	CASSYGADGYGYTF	TGTGCCAGCAGTTACGGGGCAGATGGCTATGGCTACACCTTC
TRBV20-1	TRBJ2-7	.	once	CSASVGQGKSGLVGEQYF	TGCAGTGCCAGTGTGGGGCAAGGGAAGTCGGGCCTAGTGGGCGAGCAGTACTTC
TRBV10-3	TRBJ1-4	.	.	CATTREGKEKLFF	TGTGCCACCACTAGGGAGGGCAAAGAAAAACTGTTTTTT
TRBV9	TRBJ2-2	TRBD2	.	CASSVGTSGANTGELFF	TGTGCCAGCAGCGTAGGGACTAGCGGGGCGAACACCGGGGAGCTGTTTTTT
TRBV4-1	TRBJ1-1	.	.	CASSQGRGVNTEAFF	TGCGCCAGCAGCCAAGGTCGGGGAGTGAACACTGAAGCTTTCTTT
TRBV28	TRBJ2-5	TRBD1	.	CASSLAGQGATQYF	TGTGCCAGCAGTTTGGCGGGACAGGGCGCAACCCAGTACTTC
TRBV6-5	TRBJ1-1	TRBD1	.	CASRRQGTEAFF	TGTGCCAGCAGACGACAGGGGACTGAAGCTTTCTTT
TRBV6-5	TRBJ1-1	TRBD1	.	CASSYGGQMNTEAFF	TGTGCCAGCAGTTACGGGGGACAGATGAACACTGAAGCTTTCTTT
TRBV7-9	TRBJ2-2	TRBD2	.	CASTGSGASNTGELFF	TGTGCCAGCACCGGTAGCGGGGCTTCGAACACCGGGGAGCTGTTTTTT
TRBV27	TRBJ1-1	TRBD1	.	CASSLIDRGVAFF	TGTGCCAGCAGTTTAATCGACAGGGGGGTAGCTTTCTTT
TRBV24-1	TRBJ2-2	.	.	CATSDWGTSNTGELFF	TGTGCCACCAGTGATTGGGGGACATCGAACACCGGGGAGCTGTTTTTT
TRBV2	TRBJ1-2	.	.	CASSGVTGQSQDNYGYTF	TGTGCCAGCAGTGGGGTGACCGGACAGTCGCAGGATAACTATGGCTACACCTTC
TRBV7-9	TRBJ2-7	.	.	CASTLLASHEQYF	TGTGCCAGCACCCTTCTGGCCTCACATGAGCAGTACTTC
TRBV18	TRBJ2-2	.	once	CASSPPPDTGELFF	TGTGCCAGCTCACCACCGCCGGACACCGGGGAGCTGTTTTTT
TRBV5-4	TRBJ1-3	.	.	CASSLNSLSGNTIYF	TGTGCCAGCAGCTTGAACAGTCTCTCTGGAAACACCATATATTTT